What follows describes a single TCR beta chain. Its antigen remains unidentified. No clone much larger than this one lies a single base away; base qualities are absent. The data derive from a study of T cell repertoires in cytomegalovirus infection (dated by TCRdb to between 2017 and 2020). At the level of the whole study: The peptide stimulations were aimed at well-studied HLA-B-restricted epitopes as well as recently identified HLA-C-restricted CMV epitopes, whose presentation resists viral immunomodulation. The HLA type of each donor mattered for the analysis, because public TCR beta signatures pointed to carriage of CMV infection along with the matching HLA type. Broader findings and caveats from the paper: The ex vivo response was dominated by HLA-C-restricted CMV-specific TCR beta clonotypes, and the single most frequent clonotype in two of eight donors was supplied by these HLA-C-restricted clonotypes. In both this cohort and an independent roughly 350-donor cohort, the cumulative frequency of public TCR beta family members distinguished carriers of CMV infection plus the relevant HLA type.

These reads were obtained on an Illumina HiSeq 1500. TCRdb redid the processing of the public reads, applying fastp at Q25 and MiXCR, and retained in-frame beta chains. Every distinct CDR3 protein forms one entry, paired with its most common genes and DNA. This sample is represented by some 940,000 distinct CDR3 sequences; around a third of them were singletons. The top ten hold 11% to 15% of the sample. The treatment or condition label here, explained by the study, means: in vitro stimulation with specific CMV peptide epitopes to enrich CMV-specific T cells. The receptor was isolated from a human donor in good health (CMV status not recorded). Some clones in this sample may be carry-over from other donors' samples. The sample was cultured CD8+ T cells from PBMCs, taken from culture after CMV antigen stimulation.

The CDR3 loop reads CASTGGLASQDTQYF. In nucleotide form, the sequence is TGTGCCAGCACCGGGGGACTAGCAAGCCAAGATACGCAGTATTTT. The rearrangement joined TRBV2 to TRBJ2-3, with 9 junctional bases fitting TRBD2. The junction shows trimming of 7 bases on V and 5 bases on J, and the gene matches do not reach 10 bases of it. The cysteine opens and the phenylalanine closes a CDR3 of 15 amino acids. Only the CDR3 portion is preserved as DNA: 45 bases, with reading frame beginning at the first base. CDR1 is given as SNHLY and CDR2 as FYNNEI, both from the germline V gene.